Below are 9 T cell receptor beta chains sequenced from a single sample in a study of immune cell composition in non-small cell lung cancer. The assay was immunoSEQ multiplex PCR, and TCRdb's table has in-frame clones only and misses some. Among under 500 clones listed, over 60% were seen once. The normal lung sample lay at least 3 cm, and maximally far, from the tumour. The sample was non-adjacent lung tissue. Receptors were obtained from a human donor with non-small cell lung cancer.

The chain employs TRBV4-2 and TRBJ1-3; 7 nucleotides agree with TRBD1. The CDR3 is made up of 16 amino acids. With 4 bases clipped from V and 2 bases from J, the junction kept 8 bases outside the gene matches. CDR1 LGHNA and CDR2 YNFKEQ come from the germline V gene. CDR3 in amino acids: CASSRQFQGAGNTIYF. The DNA for the CDR3 is TGTGCCAGCAGCCGGCAATTTCAGGGGGCTGGAAACACCATATATTTT.

This chain uses TRBV7-9 with TRBJ1-1, with D unclear. The V end was cut by 5 bases, the J end by 4 bases, with 20 bases between. Germline CDR1 is SEHNR and CDR2 is FQNEAQ (reference sequence). The CDR3 runs to 16 residues. CDR3: CASSLLPDPEGTEAFF. Here the CDR3 DNA reads TGTGCCAGCAGCCTCCTTCCCGACCCGGAGGGCACTGAAGCTTTCTTT.

V usage is TRBV19 and J usage is TRBJ1-6; D is perhaps TRBD1 (5 bases). This CDR3 is 13 amino acids long. Germline CDR1 and CDR2: LNHDA and SQIVND (reference sequence). V was pared by 8 bases and J by 5 bases, with 10 bases between. For the CDR3, the DNA is TGTGCCAGTTCGGGGGGGAATAATTCACCCCTCCACTTT. It specifies CASSGGNNSPLHF.

This clone was seen a few times. The chain recombines TRBV4-3 with TRBJ2-1; 9 bases map to TRBD1. The CDR3 extends over 18 amino acids. J was trimmed by 6 bases and V by 0 bases; bases with no gene match: 12. Germline V gene sequence: CDR1 LGHNA, CDR2 YSLEER. The DNA of the CDR3 is TGCGCCAGCAGCCAAGAGAGCGGGACAGGGTATCGTGGCAATGAGCAGTTCTTC. It yields the protein CASSQESGTGYRGNEQFF.

This clone has only one observation. The chain is built from TRBV19 and TRBJ2-3; 9 nucleotides agree with TRBD2. The CDR3 extends over 16 amino acids. The V gene's germline CDR1 is LNHDA and CDR2 SQIVND (reference sequence). The junction had 9 bases not matched to a gene; V was cut back by 3 bases and J by 5 bases. CDR3 coding DNA: TGTGCCAGTAGTATCCGACTAGCGGCCCTCGGAGATACGCAGTATTTT. It is translated as CASSIRLAALGDTQYF. Variable domain in full (rest from reference TRBV19 and TRBJ2-3): DGGITQSPKYLFRKEGQNVTLSCEQNLNHDAMYWYRQDPGQGLRLIYYSQIVNDFQKGDIAEGYSVSREKKESFPLTVTSAQKNPTAFYLCASSIRLAALGDTQYFGPGTRLTVL.

The rearrangement uses TRBV27 and TRBJ2-1; D possibly corresponds to TRBD2 (5 bases). Between the trimmed V and J ends, which lost 4 bases and 0 bases, there was a span of 10 bases. The germline V gene encodes CDR1 MNHEY and CDR2 SMNVEV (reference sequence). CDR3 length: 15 residues. The CDR3 reads CASSWEWSSYNEQFF. The CDR3 nucleotides read TGTGCCAGCAGTTGGGAGTGGAGCTCCTACAATGAGCAGTTCTTC.

The V gene is TRBV27, the J gene TRBJ2-2, with D uncertain. The CDR3 contains 17 residues. CDR1 and CDR2 (germline): MNHEY, SMNVEV (reference sequence). The V end lost 5 bases, the J end lost 0 bases, and 16 bases lay between the germline ends. The CDR3 protein is CASSPLLLGPNTGELFF. The CDR3 DNA reads TGTGCCAGCAGTCCCCTTTTACTGGGCCCGAACACCGGGGAGCTGTTTTTT.

The sample holds a few counts of this clone. The chain employs TRBV7-9 and TRBJ1-3; D is perhaps TRBD1 (6 bases). This CDR3 region has 14 residues. Germline CDR1 and CDR2: SEHNR and FQNEAQ (reference sequence). Trimming removed 4 bases at V and 2 bases at J, with 9 bases between. The CDR3 loop is CASSSYRAGNTIYF. The CDR3 bases are TGTGCCAGCAGCTCCTACAGGGCTGGAAACACCATATATTTT.

This clone is a singleton in its sample. This rearrangement joins TRBV27 to TRBJ2-1; 8 nucleotides align to TRBD2. Germline-derived CDR1 and CDR2 are MNHEY and SMNVEV (reference sequence). This CDR3 contains 17 residues. The trim removed 4 bases at V and 5 bases at J, leaving 13 bases unmatched. In DNA, the CDR3 is TGTGCCAGCAGTTCAGAAGTTACTAGCGGAACCAACAATGAGCAGTTCTTC. Its translation is CASSSEVTSGTNNEQFF.